This passage covers 9 T cell receptor beta chains from one sample sequenced in a study of CD8+ T cells in alopecia areata. TCR sequencing used cDNA made by reverse transcription of extracted RNA. Using immunoSEQ multiplex PCR, the repertoire was profiled, and TCRdb retains in-frame clones only, with some absent. The table lists around 180,000 clones, roughly 60% of them singletons, with under 1.2% in the top ten. Described treatment: oral pan-JAK inhibitor, 5-10 mg twice daily. This specimen consisted of CD4+ T cells sorted from blood, obtained at week 24, from a patient treated with tofacitinib. These receptors were obtained from a human donor with alopecia areata.

This clone turned up a few times. The rearrangement uses TRBV29-1 and TRBJ2-5; 9 bases align to TRBD1. The trim removed 4 bases at V and 4 bases at J, leaving 7 bases unmatched. Germline V CDR1 and CDR2: SQVTM, ANQGSEA. The CDR3 consists of 14 residues. In nucleotides, the CDR3 is TGCAGCGTTGTGACAGGGGGAGTTTTAGAGACCCAGTACTTC. This gives the protein CSVVTGGVLETQYF. The whole variable domain, remainder taken from reference TRBV29-1 and TRBJ2-5, is SAVISQKPSRDICQRGTSLTIQCQVDSQVTMMFWYRQQPGQSLTLIATANQGSEATYESGFVIDKFPISRPNLTFSTLTVSNMSPEDSSIYLCSVVTGGVLETQYFGPGTRLLVL.

This chain joins TRBV30 and TRBJ2-1; maybe TRBD1 (6 bases). Per germline, CDR1 GTSNPN and CDR2 SVGIG (reference sequence). V lost 3 bases, J lost 9 bases, and 9 bases lay in between. This CDR3 is built from 11 residues. The CDR3 DNA sequence: TGTGCCTGGAGCAGGGGCAGTGAGCAGTTCTTC. This translates into CAWSRGSEQFF.

DNA of the CDR3: TGTGCCAGCCACACAACGGTCTCTCCCGGGGGAGGCTACACCTTC. It codes for CASHTTVSPGGGYTF. The rearrangement uses TRBV2 and TRBJ1-2; possible D gene TRBD1, 5 bases. CDR1 is SNHLY, CDR2 FYNNEI, per germline. V shed 8 bases and J shed 8 bases, with 24 bases lying between them. CDR3 length: 15 amino acids.

The chain links TRBV9 to TRBJ2-3; the match to TRBD2 covers 12 bases. CDR3 length: 17 amino acids. Germline trimming cut 0 bases from V and 6 bases from J; bases unmatched to any gene: 8. Per germline, CDR1 SGDLS and CDR2 YYNGEE. CDR3 protein: CASSVAFLAGGHDTQYF. CDR3 coding DNA: TGTGCCAGCAGCGTAGCTTTCCTAGCGGGGGGGCATGATACGCAGTATTTT.

V is TRBV7-2 and J is TRBJ2-1; 10 positions match TRBD1. The CDR3 contains 17 residues. Trimming at V came to 0 bases and at J to 10 bases, leaving 12 bases not matched to a gene. The V gene's germline CDR1 is SGHTA and CDR2 FQGNSA. CDR3 loop: CASSLAFRQGAGREQFF. CDR3 sequence (DNA): TGTGCCAGCAGCTTAGCTTTTCGACAGGGGGCCGGTAGGGAGCAGTTCTTC.

V usage is TRBV29-1 and J usage is TRBJ1-2; D unclear. This CDR3 is built from 17 residues. Germline values: CDR1 SQVTM, CDR2 ANQGSEA. The CDR3 region is CSAALIGSWARSNGYTF. Here the CDR3 DNA reads TGCAGTGCAGCGTTGATAGGATCTTGGGCCCGCTCCAACGGCTACACCTTC.

The chain carries TRBV29-1 and TRBJ1-1; 8 nucleotides match TRBD1. CDR3 length: 14 residues. CDR1 SQVTM and CDR2 ANQGSEA come from the germline V gene. The junction had 9 bases not matched to a gene; V was cut back by 4 bases and J by 5 bases. CDR3 sequence: CSVALLTGGTEAFF. Here the CDR3 DNA reads TGCAGCGTTGCCTTACTTACAGGGGGAACTGAAGCTTTCTTT.

This clone came up a few times. The V gene is TRBV4-1, the J gene TRBJ2-3, with unresolved D. The CDR3 is 15 amino acids. Trimming removed 0 bases from V and 8 bases from J, with 15 bases in between. Germline CDR1 reads MGHRA; CDR2 reads YSYEKL. CDR3 sequence reads: CASSQDRPNRATQYF. The CDR3 DNA reads TGCGCCAGCAGCCAAGATCGACCCAACCGCGCTACGCAGTATTTT.

The chain employs TRBV5-4 and TRBJ1-1; perhaps TRBD1 as D (5 bases). Trimming cost V 4 bases and J 6 bases, with 16 bases left between them. The CDR3 is made up of 14 amino acids. The germline CDR1 and CDR2 sequences are SGHNT and YYREEE (reference sequence). CDR3 loop: CASSRAGPGAEAFF. The CDR3 DNA follows: TGTGCCAGCAGCCGTGCGGGGCCCGGGGCTGAAGCTTTCTTT.